This TCR beta chain was sequenced during a study of lymphopenia after photon versus proton radiotherapy. Study outcomes and limitations: After lymphocyte nadir, photon-treated repertoires showed oligoclonal expansion, especially CD8+ Temra. Photon-treated patients lost naive T cells and TCR diversity; proton-treated stayed stable. In patients who died, overall survival fell as post-nadir TCR diversity dropped more. Survival link was tested only in deceased patients; proton benefit remains a possibility.

The CDR3 extends over 14 amino acids. CDR1 and CDR2 (germline): SGHVS, FNYEAQ. V was shortened by 7 bases and J by 2 bases, with 13 bases between the two germline ends. Clones were sequenced by immunoSEQ multiplex PCR, and TCRdb holds only the in-frame ones, with some missing. The data show almost 7,500 clones, roughly 86% seen once. Remarks on this clone: The antigen is not known.

The sample was peripheral blood, taken from a patient treated with photon-based radiotherapy. V gene TRBV7-6 combines with J gene TRBJ2-3; tentative D call: TRBD1 (6 bases). This receptor was identified in a man aged 30 to 39 with gastric cancer. The CDR3 DNA is TGTGCCAGCAAAGACAGGCTGAACACAGATACGCAGTATTTT. Its translation is CASKDRLNTDTQYF.